The 5 T cell receptor beta chains listed next were all sequenced from one sample in a study of blood T cell repertoires in COVID-19. Here immunoSEQ multiplex PCR was the method, and the copy in TCRdb shows in-frame clones only, minus some. The table lists 250,000 to 300,000 clones, about 91% of them singletons. The sequencing sample was made of peripheral blood. These receptors all stem from a woman aged 55-69 years with acute or convalescent COVID-19.

This clone showed up just once. The DNA of the CDR3 is TGTGCCAGCAGCCCTCTAGCGGTGGGTGAGCAGTTCTTC. Its protein product is CASSPLAVGEQFF. The rearrangement links TRBV28 to TRBJ2-1, with TRBD2 matching over 7 bases. V shed 6 bases, J shed 9 bases, and the junction held 8 bases outside the gene matches. The germline gives CDR1 MDHEN, CDR2 SYDVKM. This CDR3 is 13 amino acids long.

The chain joins TRBV9 to TRBJ2-1, with 7 bases matching TRBD2. The CDR3 has 17 residues. V trimming: 0 bases; J trimming: 0 bases; junction bases outside the gene matches: 6. Germline V gene sequence: CDR1 SGDLS, CDR2 YYNGEE. The CDR3 is CASSVDGGVSSYNEQFF. CDR3 nucleotides: TGTGCCAGCAGCGTAGATGGGGGGGTGAGCTCCTACAATGAGCAGTTCTTC.

This clone has a handful of counts. This chain connects TRBV7-6 to TRBJ1-5; 9 bases align to TRBD1. The V and J ends lost 5 bases and 5 bases, in that order; junction bases with no gene match: 7. CDR1 is SGHVS, CDR2 FNYEAQ, per germline. CDR3 length: 15 amino acids. This chain's CDR3 is CASSIGTGKDQPQHF. The CDR3 DNA sequence: TGTGCCAGCAGCATTGGGACAGGGAAGGATCAGCCCCAGCATTTT.

With regard to this clone: Other DNA sequences in the sample encode the same CDR3. The chain uses TRBV7-2 and TRBJ2-1; 8 positions agree with TRBD1. The CDR3 loop spans 15 amino acids. Germline CDR1 SGHTA, CDR2 FQGNSA. V lost 1 base to trimming and J lost 3 bases; unmatched junction nucleotides: 2. In nucleotides, the CDR3 is TGTGCCAGCAGCTTAGAACAGGGGGGCTACAATGAGCAGTTCTTC. Translating gives CASSLEQGGYNEQFF.

The genes are TRBV27 and TRBJ1-2; D may be TRBD1 (6 bases). The CDR3 loop spans 13 amino acids. Germline CDR1 and CDR2: MNHEY and SMNVEV (reference sequence). The V and J ends lost 4 bases and 8 bases respectively, with 14 bases between them. CDR3 amino acids: CASSWQGLGGYTF. The CDR3 DNA reads as TGTGCCAGCAGTTGGCAGGGGCTTGGAGGCTACACCTTC.